This T cell receptor (beta chain) was retrieved from a study of blood T cell repertoires in COVID-19. Background on the study: Nucleic acid was either cDNA or gDNA, and it came from T cells, B-cell-depleted T cells, or PBMCs.

TCRdb's copy holds only in-frame clones and misses some; the assay was immunoSEQ multiplex PCR. Among about 75,000 clones, 88% were seen once, and the ten largest hold approximately 19%. J was trimmed by 10 bases and V by 3 bases; bases with no gene match: 9. The CDR3 length is 14 residues. Germline V gene data show CDR1 as SNHLY and CDR2 as FYNNEI. J is TRBJ1-1 and V is TRBV2; TRBD1 aligns across 9 bases. The sequence was collected from a human donor in a cohort sampled during active COVID-19. Sequencing input: peripheral blood. CDR3 amino acids: CASSDWDRAGGAFF. Here the CDR3 DNA reads TGTGCCAGCAGTGATTGGGACAGGGCTGGAGGAGCTTTCTTT.